A single T cell receptor (beta chain) is shown here with its context. The data were produced by immunoSEQ multiplex PCR, yet TCRdb's version contains in-frame clones alone and is incomplete. The profile shows around 140,000 clones, roughly 90% of them singletons. CDR1 MNHNY and CDR2 SVGAGI come from the germline V gene (reference sequence). J was trimmed by 5 bases and V by 5 bases; bases with no gene match: 13. The length of the CDR3 is 18 residues. These data originate in a study of blood T cell repertoires in COVID-19. The sample taken for sequencing was peripheral blood. The chain has TRBV6-6 and TRBJ2-4; TRBD1 aligns across 12 bases. The TCR was taken from a man between 70 and 80 years old with acute or convalescent COVID-19. The CDR3 is CASSPGQGAYVGENIQYF. For the CDR3, the DNA is TGTGCCAGCAGTCCGGGACAGGGGGCTTATGTTGGGGAAAACATTCAGTACTTC.